This T cell receptor beta chain was captured by sequencing in a study of Ad26.COV2.S vaccination and SARS-CoV-2 variants. Treatment of the sample: some 20 received Ad26.COV2.S at low or high dose, single or two shots; about five received placebo; per-sample allocation not given. Each sample was drawn 63 days after the first injection (of vaccine or placebo). CDR1 MNHNS and CDR2 SASEGT come from the germline V gene. The CDR3 spans 13 residues. The germline V and J ends were trimmed by 0 bases and 8 bases, with 7 bases remaining between them. Assay: immunoSEQ multiplex PCR; the TCRdb copy retains only in-frame clones and omits some. Of over 450,000 clones in the sample, roughly nine tenths were seen once.

Here the sequenced sample was peripheral blood, taken in a trial of Ad26.COV2.S vaccine versus placebo. This sequence originates from a person between 18 and 65 years old who received the Ad26.COV2.S COVID-19 vaccine or a placebo. The rearrangement uses TRBV6-1 and TRBJ1-4; D not certain. DNA of the CDR3: TGTGCCAGCAGTGAAGCGGCAGGAGAAAAACTGTTTTTT. Protein sequence: CASSEAAGEKLFF.